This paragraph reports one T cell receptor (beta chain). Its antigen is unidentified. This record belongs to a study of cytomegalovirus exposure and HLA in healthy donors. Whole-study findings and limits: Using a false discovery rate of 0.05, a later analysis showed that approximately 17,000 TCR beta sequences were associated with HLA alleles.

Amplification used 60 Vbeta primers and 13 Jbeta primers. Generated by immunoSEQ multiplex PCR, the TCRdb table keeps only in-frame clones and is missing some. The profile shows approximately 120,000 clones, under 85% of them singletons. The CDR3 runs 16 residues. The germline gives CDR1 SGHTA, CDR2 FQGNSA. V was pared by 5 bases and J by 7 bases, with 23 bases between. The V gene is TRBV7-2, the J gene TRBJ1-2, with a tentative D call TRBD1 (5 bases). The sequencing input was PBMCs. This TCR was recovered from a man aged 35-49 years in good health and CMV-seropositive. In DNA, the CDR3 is TGTGCCAGCAGCCTAACGCTTGGGGCAGGTTCCGGTGGCTACACCTTC. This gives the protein CASSLTLGAGSGGYTF.